The entry that follows covers one T cell receptor beta chain sequence. Antigen: not known. The junction had 8 bases not matched to a gene; V was cut back by 5 bases and J by 2 bases. Germline V lookup: CDR1 SGHVS, CDR2 FNYEAQ. The CDR3 is 15 amino acids. MiXCR, run by TCRdb on the reads, gives a single entry per CDR3 protein. The table lists some 590,000 distinct CDR3 sequences, under 45% of them singletons. The data were obtained in a study of T cell repertoires in cytomegalovirus infection. Study-level information: A matching HLA type, together with CMV infection, was signaled by public TCR beta signatures. Study-wide results and limits: The cumulative frequency of public TCR beta families distinguished individuals who carried CMV together with the relevant HLA. Ex vivo, HLA-C-restricted CMV-specific TCR beta clonotypes prevailed over the rest of the response.

V is TRBV7-6 and J is TRBJ1-1, with 7 positions matching TRBD1. The receptor was isolated from a human donor in good health (CMV status not recorded). Some clones in this sample may be carry-over from other donors' samples. Specimen: cultured PBMCs, collected from culture after CMV antigen stimulation. CDR3 nucleotides: TGTGCCAGCAGCCCCACAGGGGTGGGAAACACTGAAGCTTTCTTT. Translated: CASSPTGVGNTEAFF.